The 32 T cell receptor beta chains below come from one sample, sequenced in a study of CD8 T cells in Susac syndrome. About 0.5 to 1 ug RNA was reverse transcribed with random hexamers. TCRdb recomputed calls from the immunoSEQ multiplex PCR reads with MiXCR, one row per CDR3 protein. Here the sample spans about 130,000 distinct CDR3 sequences, around 96% being singletons. Sample: CD4+ T cells from PBMCs. The source of these receptors is a human donor in good health.

The chain uses TRBV5-1 and TRBJ1-1; 9 bases are a match to TRBD1. The V gene end was trimmed by 4 bases and the J gene end by 6 bases; junction bases not matched to a gene: 10. The CDR3 has 15 residues. CDR1 and CDR2 (germline): SGHRS, YFSETQ. The CDR3 protein is CASSERGQGRAEAFF. CDR3 DNA sequence: TGCGCCAGCAGCGAACGAGGACAGGGGAGGGCTGAAGCTTTCTTT.

The J gene is TRBJ2-3, the V gene TRBV25-1; D unclear. CDR1 and CDR2 (germline): MGHDK, SYGVNS. This CDR3 comprises 11 residues. V was pared by 7 bases and J by 3 bases, with 5 bases between. In nucleotides, the CDR3 is TGTGCCAGCATGTGGACAGATACGCAGTATTTT. It codes for CASMWTDTQYF.

The rearrangement uses TRBV18 and TRBJ2-5, with 7 bases aligning to TRBD2. The CDR3 consists of 15 residues. Germline values: CDR1 KGHSH, CDR2 LQKENI. The trim removed 3 bases at V and 4 bases at J, leaving 8 bases unmatched. CDR3 coding DNA: TGTGCCAGCTCACCGAAGACTAGCTCGGGAGAGACCCAGTACTTC. Protein: CASSPKTSSGETQYF.

The CDR3 DNA reads as TGTGCCTGGAAGGGACAGACAGACTTCTACGAGCAGTACTTC. Protein product: CAWKGQTDFYEQYF. The chain is built from TRBV30 and TRBJ2-7, with TRBD1 matching 7 bases. The CDR3 has 14 residues. The germline V gene has CDR1 GTSNPN and CDR2 SVGIG (reference sequence). Unmatched junction bases numbered 9, after V lost 4 bases and J lost 3 bases. The entire variable domain, with the rest obtained from reference TRBV30 and TRBJ2-7, is as follows: SQTIHQWPATLVQPVGSPLSLECTVEGTSNPNLYWYRQAAGRGLQLLFYSVGIGQISSEVPQNLSASRPQDRQFILSSKKLLLSDSGFYLCAWKGQTDFYEQYFGPGTRLTVT.

The V and J genes are TRBV5-1 and TRBJ2-5; D is possibly TRBD2 (6 bases). Trimming shortened V by 2 bases and J by 3 bases, and 11 bases separated the two germline ends. Germline CDR1 reads SGHRS; CDR2 reads YFSETQ. The CDR3 is 14 residues long. CDR3 sequence: CASSLGPGEETQYF. DNA for the CDR3: TGCGCCAGCAGCTTAGGGCCGGGAGAAGAGACCCAGTACTTC.

V is TRBV6-5 and J is TRBJ2-7, with 12 bases that match TRBD1. The CDR3 spans 13 residues. Unmatched junction bases numbered 4, after V lost 6 bases and J lost 7 bases. The V gene's germline CDR1 is MNHEY and CDR2 SVGAGI. The CDR3, as DNA: TGTGCCAGCAGGGGGACAGGGGGCGCAGAGCAGTACTTC. As protein: CASRGTGGAEQYF.

This chain uses TRBV24-1 with TRBJ2-5; D ambiguous. In germline, CDR1 is KGHDR, CDR2 SFDVKD. The V end was cut by 1 base, the J end by 0 bases, with 8 bases between. The CDR3 has 15 amino acids. CDR3 DNA sequence: TGTGCCACCAGTGATTTCACCCGAAACCAAGAGACCCAGTACTTC. Encoded protein: CATSDFTRNQETQYF.

The chain is built from TRBV2 and TRBJ1-2; D is uncertain. Germline V gives CDR1 SNHLY, CDR2 FYNNEI. This CDR3 region has 11 residues. V was trimmed by 5 bases and J by 8 bases, leaving 9 bases between them. DNA for the CDR3: TGTGCCAGCAGTCAGAAAAGCGGCTACACCTTC. Protein product: CASSQKSGYTF.

V gene TRBV6-5 combines with J gene TRBJ2-7, with a tentative D call TRBD1 (6 bases). CDR1 and CDR2 from the germline V gene are MNHEY and SVGAGI. With 10 bases removed from V and 3 bases from J, the gap between germline ends came to 13 bases. CDR3 length equals 12 residues. The CDR3 loop reads CATRGSNYEQYF. CDR3 nucleotides: TGTGCCACCAGGGGTTCGAACTACGAGCAGTACTTC.

The V and J genes are TRBV7-2 and TRBJ2-1; possibly TRBD2 for D (6 bases). This CDR3 has 15 residues. Trimming left V 5 bases short and J 0 bases short, with 11 bases between. Germline V lookup: CDR1 SGHTA, CDR2 FQGNSA. CDR3 amino acids: CASSPEGSSYNEQFF. CDR3 sequence (DNA): TGTGCCAGCAGCCCGGAGGGGAGCTCCTACAATGAGCAGTTCTTC.

This clonotype was counted once. The V and J genes are TRBV18 and TRBJ2-7, with 11 bases fitting TRBD2. The CDR3 covers 16 residues. The ends lost 1 base at V and 5 bases at J; junction bases unmatched: 7. The germline V gene has CDR1 KGHSH and CDR2 LQKENI. CDR3 sequence: CASSPQELAGANEQYF. DNA of the CDR3: TGTGCCAGCTCACCACAAGAACTAGCGGGAGCAAACGAGCAGTACTTC.

The J gene is TRBJ2-5, the V gene TRBV2; D is undetermined. CDR3 length equals 13 residues. V lost 8 bases and J lost 4, with 14 bases in between. Germline CDR1 SNHLY, CDR2 FYNNEI. The CDR3 loop reads CASCLSLGETQYF. In nucleotides, the CDR3 is TGTGCCAGCTGTCTCTCTCTGGGAGAGACCCAGTACTTC.

This chain joins TRBV7-9 and TRBJ2-1; 8 bases line up with TRBD1. This CDR3 has 14 residues. Germline V gene data show CDR1 as SEHNR and CDR2 as FQNEAQ (reference sequence). J gave up 3 bases and V 7 bases, and 5 bases lay outside the gene matches. Here the CDR3 reads CASTSGQGYNEQFF. The CDR3 DNA reads TGTGCCAGCACCTCCGGACAGGGCTACAATGAGCAGTTCTTC.

The chain combines TRBV27 with TRBJ2-5, with TRBD2 identical over 11 bases. In germline, CDR1 is MNHEY, CDR2 SMNVEV (reference sequence). V was clipped by 5 bases and J by 5 bases; unmatched bases: 10. There are 16 residues in the CDR3. The CDR3 DNA sequence: TGTGCCAGCAGTATGCGACTAGCGGGAAACAGTGAGACCCAGTACTTC. Amino acids: CASSMRLAGNSETQYF.

This chain connects TRBV28 to TRBJ2-6; tentative D call: TRBD1 (5 bases). Germline V gene sequence: CDR1 MDHEN, CDR2 SYDVKM. V gave up 4 bases and J gave up 0 bases, with 16 bases separating them. The CDR3 is made up of 18 amino acids. The CDR3 DNA is TGTGCCAGCAGTTCGGGTCCAGGGTTCGTCTCTGGGGCCAACGTCCTGACTTTC. Translation: CASSSGPGFVSGANVLTF.

The chain couples TRBV7-2 to TRBJ1-2, with 11 bases fitting TRBD1. Germline CDR1 and CDR2: SGHTA and FQGNSA. The junction had 5 bases not matched to a gene; V was cut back by 2 bases and J by 0 bases. The CDR3 consists of 17 residues. Here the CDR3 reads CASSLRTGGPSNYGYTF. The CDR3 nucleotides are TGTGCCAGCAGCTTAAGGACAGGGGGCCCTTCTAACTATGGCTACACCTTC.

The genes are TRBV11-2 and TRBJ2-2; D gene uncertain. The V and J ends lost 5 bases and 1 base respectively, with 11 bases between them. The CDR3 loop spans 15 amino acids. The germline CDR1 and CDR2 sequences are SGHAT and FQNNGV. The CDR3 loop is CASSPLSGNTGELFF. CDR3 sequence (DNA): TGTGCCAGCAGCCCATTGTCGGGGAACACCGGGGAGCTGTTTTTT.

The rearrangement joins TRBV24-1 to TRBJ2-1; TRBD2 matches at 12 bases. CDR1 and CDR2 from the germline V gene are KGHDR and SFDVKD. The CDR3 length is 17 residues. The V and J ends lost 3 bases and 7 bases, in that order; junction bases with no gene match: 9. The CDR3 nucleotides read TGTGCCACCAGTGATACCGATGGACTAGCGGGACTGAATGAGCAGTTCTTC. It translates to CATSDTDGLAGLNEQFF.

This chain connects TRBV25-1 to TRBJ2-7; D is perhaps TRBD1 (6 bases). CDR1 and CDR2 (germline): MGHDK, SYGVNS. The CDR3 is 13 residues long. V gave up 6 bases and J gave up 2 bases, with 11 bases separating them. The CDR3 protein is CASSRDTTYEQYF. In nucleotides, the CDR3 is TGTGCCAGCAGCCGGGACACCACCTACGAGCAGTACTTC.

V usage is TRBV3-1 and J usage is TRBJ2-7; 11 nucleotides match TRBD1. With 0 bases clipped from V and 2 bases from J, the junction kept 12 bases outside the gene matches. Germline CDR1 and CDR2: LGHDT and YNNKEL (reference sequence). The CDR3 is made up of 19 amino acids. CDR3 nucleotides: TGTGCCAGCAGCCAAGATCCCCCTTGGGACAGGGGGGGAACCTACGAGCAGTACTTC. It translates to CASSQDPPWDRGGTYEQYF.

The V and J genes are TRBV27 and TRBJ1-5, with D possibly being TRBD1 (5 bases). The CDR3 has 14 amino acids. Trimming removed 3 bases at V and 2 bases at J, with 8 bases between. Germline V CDR1 and CDR2: MNHEY, SMNVEV (reference sequence). The CDR3 is CASSLMGGNQPQHF. The CDR3 region has the DNA TGTGCCAGCAGTTTGATGGGGGGCAATCAGCCCCAGCATTTT.

The chain carries TRBV7-2 and TRBJ2-3, with TRBD2 matching over 9 bases. V gave up 5 bases and J gave up 0 bases; unmatched junction bases: 9. Per the germline V gene, CDR1 is SGHTA and CDR2 is FQGNSA. The CDR3 has 17 amino acids. The CDR3 region has the DNA TGTGCCAGCAGCCTCTACTCTAGCGGGACTAGCACAGATACGCAGTATTTT. This translates into CASSLYSSGTSTDTQYF.

The chain uses TRBV3-1 and TRBJ2-2; D is unresolved. The germline gives CDR1 LGHDT, CDR2 YNNKEL (reference sequence). The ends were cut back, 2 bases at V and 1 base at J, with 11 bases in the middle. The CDR3 has 16 amino acids. CDR3 residues: CASSQLGGLNTGELFF. DNA of the CDR3: TGTGCCAGCAGCCAACTCGGCGGATTGAACACCGGGGAGCTGTTTTTT.

This rearrangement joins TRBV5-1 to TRBJ2-6, with 9 bases fitting TRBD1. CDR3 size: 17 residues. V was clipped by 4 bases and J by 0 bases; unmatched bases: 5. Germline-derived CDR1 and CDR2 are SGHRS and YFSETQ. Here the CDR3 reads CASSVGTGISGANVLTF. The CDR3 coding sequence is TGCGCCAGCAGCGTCGGGACAGGGATCTCTGGGGCCAACGTCCTGACTTTC. Full variable domain (remainder filled in from reference TRBV5-1 and TRBJ2-6): KAGVTQTPRYLIKTRGQQVTLSCSPISGHRSVSWYQQTPGQGLQFLFEYFSETQRNKGNFPGRFSGRQFSNSRSEMNVSTLELGDSALYLCASSVGTGISGANVLTFGAGSRLTVL.

The gene calls are TRBV19 and TRBJ2-1; D is perhaps TRBD2 (5 bases). The length of the CDR3 is 15 residues. The ends were cut back, 3 bases at V and 11 bases at J, with 20 bases in the middle. The V gene's germline CDR1 is LNHDA and CDR2 SQIVND (reference sequence). The CDR3 reads CASSIERLSTMKQFF. In DNA form, the CDR3 reads TGTGCCAGTAGTATTGAGAGACTATCTACAATGAAGCAGTTCTTC.

The gene calls are TRBV5-1 and TRBJ1-1; 7 bases agree with TRBD1. The germline V gene encodes CDR1 SGHRS and CDR2 YFSETQ. CDR3 length: 14 residues. The trim removed 2 bases at V and 4 bases at J, leaving 5 bases unmatched. CDR3 DNA sequence: TGCGCCAGCAGCTTTAGACAGGGTGGCACTGAAGCTTTCTTT. This gives the protein CASSFRQGGTEAFF. Filled out from reference TRBV5-1 and TRBJ1-1, the complete variable domain reads KAGVTQTPRYLIKTRGQQVTLSCSPISGHRSVSWYQQTPGQGLQFLFEYFSETQRNKGNFPGRFSGRQFSNSRSEMNVSTLELGDSALYLCASSFRQGGTEAFFGQGTRLTVV.

This chain uses TRBV5-1 with TRBJ2-3; 10 bases agree with TRBD2. The CDR3 runs to 15 residues. Germline CDR1 is SGHRS and CDR2 is YFSETQ. V lost 2 bases to trimming and J lost 5 bases; unmatched junction nucleotides: 5. DNA for the CDR3: TGCGCCAGCAGCTTAGCGGGAGGGCCTGGAGATACGCAGTATTTT. Translated, it gives CASSLAGGPGDTQYF.

The J gene is TRBJ2-7, the V gene TRBV27; D is undetermined. V was pared by 2 bases and J by 2 bases, with 16 bases between. This CDR3 comprises 16 residues. CDR1 and CDR2 (germline): MNHEY, SMNVEV (reference sequence). The CDR3 here is CASSLGLSVDPYEQYF. CDR3 coding DNA: TGTGCCAGCAGTTTAGGTTTGTCAGTGGACCCCTACGAGCAGTACTTC.

The chain is built from TRBV6-5 and TRBJ2-1; 10 bases align to TRBD2. Germline trimming cut 6 bases from V and 5 bases from J; bases unmatched to any gene: 7. Germline CDR1 is MNHEY and CDR2 is SVGAGI. The CDR3 covers 15 residues. The CDR3 coding sequence is TGTGCCAGCAGCCCTAGCGGGAGTAGGAACAATGAGCAGTTCTTC. It specifies CASSPSGSRNNEQFF.

The chain carries TRBV7-9 and TRBJ2-2; 8 nucleotides align to TRBD1. CDR1 SEHNR and CDR2 FQNEAQ come from the germline V gene (reference sequence). CDR3 length equals 14 residues. The trim removed 5 bases at V and 6 bases at J, leaving 5 bases unmatched. The CDR3 loop is CASSPDRGAGELFF. In DNA, the CDR3 is TGTGCCAGCAGCCCCGACAGGGGCGCCGGGGAGCTGTTTTTT.

This clonotype has just one count. V and J are TRBV19 and TRBJ2-6; D is ambiguous. CDR1 and CDR2 from the germline V gene are LNHDA and SQIVND (reference sequence). The ends were cut back, 2 bases at V and 5 bases at J, with 7 bases in the middle. The CDR3 spans 14 residues. CDR3 sequence (DNA): TGTGCCAGTAGTATAAAAGCGAGGGCCAACGTCCTGACTTTC. It translates to CASSIKARANVLTF.

This clonotype was observed a single time. This chain connects TRBV3-1 to TRBJ2-1, with 8 bases identical to TRBD2. From germline, CDR1 is LGHDT and CDR2 YNNKEL (reference sequence). The CDR3 contains 15 residues. The ends lost 4 bases at V and 7 bases at J; junction bases unmatched: 9. The CDR3 spells CASSRSGSWGNEQFF. CDR3 DNA sequence: TGTGCCAGCAGCCGCAGCGGGAGCTGGGGAAATGAGCAGTTCTTC.